This is a list of T cell receptor beta chains from one sample in a study of control samples from healthy donors and cancer patients. Clones were sequenced by immunoSEQ multiplex PCR, and TCRdb holds only the in-frame ones, with some missing. The sample lists tens of thousands of clones; almost 85% were seen once. The sample was blood. These receptors all stem from a woman aged 55-70 years in good health. The CDR3 runs from the conserved cysteine through the conserved F or W. Each record gives: J gene, V gene, CDR3 length, D gene, clone size, CDR3 protein, CDR3 DNA. A D gene is named only where the DNA matches it firmly. Expanded clones get a size class; other rows say once, few or many, or leave the size out.

>TRBJ2-7|TRBV6-6|13|.|once
CASSSTGSYEQYF
TGTGCCAGCAGCTCTACAGGGTCCTACGAGCAGTACTTC
>TRBJ2-7|TRBV7-2|14|TRBD2|.
CASSPSGGFYEQYF
TGTGCCAGCAGCCCTAGCGGGGGATTCTACGAGCAGTACTTC
>TRBJ1-5|TRBV28|14|.|.
CASSFIVTNQPQHF
TGTGCCAGCAGTTTTATTGTGACGAATCAGCCCCAGCATTTT
>TRBJ2-2|TRBV7-9|19|.|.
CASSLSQMIRGANTGELFF
TGTGCCAGCAGCTTAAGTCAGATGATCAGGGGCGCGAACACCGGGGAGCTGTTTTTT
>TRBJ2-2|TRBV7-9|15|TRBD1|.
CASSPGTVNTGELFF
TGTGCCAGCAGCCCCGGGACAGTCAACACCGGGGAGCTGTTTTTT
>TRBJ1-2|TRBV10-1|13|TRBD1|.
CASSSDRGHGYTF
TGCGCCAGCAGCTCGGACAGGGGCCATGGCTACACCTTC
>TRBJ2-7|TRBV19|13|.|.
CASSIAESYEQYF
TGTGCCAGTAGTATAGCTGAATCCTACGAGCAGTACTTC
>TRBJ1-1|TRBV21-1|15|.|.
CASSKAHRTNTEAFF
TGTGCCAGCAGCAAAGCGCACAGAACGAACACTGAAGCTTTCTTT
>TRBJ2-1|TRBV11-2|16|.|.
CASSSGQGGPLNAQFF
TGTGCCAGCAGCTCCGGGCAGGGGGGCCCCCTAAACGCGCAGTTCTTC
>TRBJ2-1|TRBV6-5|15|.|.
CASSYEGLSYNEQFF
TGTGCCAGCAGTTACGAGGGTCTCTCCTACAATGAGCAGTTCTTC
>TRBJ2-2|TRBV2|12|.|.
CASNRLSGELFF
TGTGCCAGCAACCGCTTATCCGGGGAGCTGTTTTTT
>TRBJ2-5|TRBV7-6|13|TRBD2|.
CASASGAAVTQYF
TGTGCCAGCGCGAGCGGGGCGGCTGTTACCCAGTACTTC
>TRBJ2-7|TRBV3-1/TRBV3-2|17|.|.
CASSPSPRMGHQDEQYF
TGTGCCAGCAGCCCCAGCCCCAGAATGGGGCACCAGGACGAGCAGTACTTC
>TRBJ1-5|TRBV6-9|19|.|few
CASTRDGTPGILANQPQHF
TGTGCCAGCACCCGGGACGGGACACCCGGAATCTTAGCAAATCAGCCCCAGCATTTT
>TRBJ1-1|TRBV24-1|18|TRBD1|.
CATSDRKARTGENTEAFF
TGTGCCACCAGTGACCGAAAAGCCCGGACAGGGGAGAACACTGAAGCTTTCTTT
>TRBJ2-1|TRBV10-2|14|.|once
CASSALGSYNEQFF
TGCGCCAGCAGTGCTCTTGGCTCCTACAATGAGCAGTTCTTC
>TRBJ1-3|TRBV6-5|13|.|.
CASSGSSGNTIYF
TGTGCCAGCTCGGGGAGCTCTGGAAACACCATATATTTT
>TRBJ1-5|TRBV28|15|TRBD1|.
CASKTGQVGNQPQHF
TGTGCCAGCAAAACTGGACAGGTTGGCAATCAGCCCCAGCATTTT
>TRBJ1-2|TRBV4-1|16|.|.
CASSQDGKGGAGGYTF
TGCGCCAGCAGCCAAGATGGAAAGGGGGGCGCGGGAGGCTACACCTTC
>TRBJ2-2|TRBV10-2|10|.|.
CASRAGELFF
TGCGCCAGCAGGGCCGGGGAGCTGTTTTTT
>TRBJ1-2|TRBV19|16|.|.
CASSTGTVPRHYGYTF
TGTGCCAGTAGTACAGGGACGGTCCCGAGGCACTATGGCTACACCTTC
>TRBJ1-3|TRBV7-9|14|.|few
CASSHRDSGNTIYF
TGTGCCAGCAGCCACAGGGACTCTGGAAACACCATATATTTT
>TRBJ1-3|TRBV29-1|11|.|.
CSVVGEDTIYF
TGCAGCGTTGTGGGGGAGGACACCATATATTTT
>TRBJ1-2|TRBV28|15|TRBD1|.
CASSPSGQANYGYTF
TGTGCCAGCAGTCCTTCGGGACAGGCTAACTATGGCTACACCTTC
>TRBJ1-2|TRBV4-3|13|TRBD1|.
CASSRQGARGYTF
TGCGCCAGCAGCCGACAGGGGGCGCGAGGCTACACCTTC
>TRBJ1-5|TRBV19|12|TRBD1|few
CASSADRGPQHF
TGTGCCAGTAGTGCGGACAGGGGGCCCCAGCATTTT
>TRBJ1-2|TRBV5-1|12|.|.
CASSSFGYGYTF
TGCGCCAGCAGCTCTTTCGGCTATGGCTACACCTTC
>TRBJ2-1|TRBV7-9|17|.|.
CASSPFATWVSRGEQFF
TGTGCCAGCAGCCCCTTCGCTACTTGGGTATCCCGTGGTGAGCAGTTCTTC
>TRBJ1-2|TRBV5-1|15|.|.
CASSFAPGTNYGYTF
TGCGCCAGCAGCTTCGCACCCGGGACTAACTATGGCTACACCTTC
>TRBJ1-1|TRBV19|15|.|.
CASSIQGQTEPEAFF
TGTGCCAGTAGTATACAGGGGCAGACAGAACCTGAAGCTTTCTTT
>TRBJ2-1|TRBV5-3|13|TRBD2|.
CARSLVQAGVWFF
TGTGCCAGAAGCTTGGTACAAGCGGGGGTTTGGTTCTTC
>TRBJ1-2|TRBV7-2|12|.|few
CASSSRTTSYTF
TGTGCCAGCAGCTCCAGGACAACAAGCTACACCTTC
>TRBJ1-1|TRBV3-1/TRBV3-2|12|TRBD1|.
CASSQTGTEAFF
TGTGCCAGCAGCCAGACAGGGACTGAAGCTTTCTTT
>TRBJ2-2|TRBV5-8|14|.|.
CASSLVSNTGELFF
TGTGCCAGCAGCTTGGTTTCGAACACCGGGGAGCTGTTTTTT
>TRBJ1-3|TRBV4-1|15|TRBD1|.
CASSQGQGAGNTIYF
TGCGCCAGCAGCCAAGGGCAGGGGGCAGGAAACACCATATATTTT
>TRBJ2-1|TRBV2|16|TRBD2|.
CASRTSGRLTYNEQFF
TGTGCCAGCCGGACTAGCGGGAGGCTCACCTACAATGAGCAGTTCTTC
>TRBJ2-7|TRBV28|11|.|.
CASSLQYEQYF
TGTGCCAGCAGTCTCCAATACGAGCAGTACTTC
>TRBJ1-1|TRBV18|15|TRBD1|.
CASSPVRDRATEAFF
TGTGCCAGCTCACCCGTTCGGGACAGGGCCACTGAAGCTTTCTTT
>TRBJ1-2|TRBV10-3|12|TRBD1|.
CAITAGGHGYTF
TGTGCCATCACGGCAGGGGGCCATGGCTACACCTTC
>TRBJ1-5|TRBV24-1|13|.|many
CATSDEGYQPQHF
TGTGCCACCAGTGATGAGGGCTATCAGCCCCAGCATTTT
>TRBJ1-2|TRBV6-5|13|.|many
CASSPQGIRGYTF
TGTGCCAGCAGTCCACAGGGAATCCGTGGCTACACCTTC
>TRBJ2-1|TRBV28|18|TRBD2|.
CASSLVSGGPSSYNEQFF
TGTGCCAGCAGTTTGGTTAGCGGGGGTCCGAGCTCCTACAATGAGCAGTTCTTC
>TRBJ1-1|TRBV15|13|.|.
CATTRQSNTEAFF
TGTGCCACCACTAGACAGTCGAACACTGAAGCTTTCTTT